Shown below are 8 T cell receptor beta chains from a single sample sequenced in a study of T-cell memory formation after mild COVID-19. Each CDR3 protein gets one entry after TCRdb re-called the 5' RACE reads with MiXCR. The sample consists of more than 250,000 distinct CDR3 sequences, around 15% of them appearing once. The sample comprised PBMCs or a T cell subset sorted from them (not recorded which). The receptors derive from a young man who had mild COVID-19 (a few samples of this study predate the infection). Cell type and time point are not known.

The V gene is TRBV5-1, the J gene TRBJ1-1; TRBD1 matches at 8 bases. Germline V gene sequence: CDR1 SGHRS, CDR2 YFSETQ. This CDR3 has 14 residues. V trimming: 4 bases; J trimming: 5 bases; junction bases outside the gene matches: 7. CDR3 sequence (DNA): TGCGCCAGCAGCATCGGACAGGGCCGAACTGAAGCTTTCTTT. It specifies CASSIGQGRTEAFF. Together with reference TRBV5-1 and TRBJ1-1, the CDR3 gives the full variable domain: KAGVTQTPRYLIKTRGQQVTLSCSPISGHRSVSWYQQTPGQGLQFLFEYFSETQRNKGNFPGRFSGRQFSNSRSEMNVSTLELGDSALYLCASSIGQGRTEAFFGQGTRLTVV.

The CDR3 DNA reads TGCAGTGCTAGACCGACAGGGGTCACCGGGGAGCTGTTTTTT. Amino acids: CSARPTGVTGELFF. The rearrangement joins TRBV20-1 to TRBJ2-2, with 8 bases identical to TRBD1. V dropped 2 bases and J dropped 4; count of bases not matched to a gene: 3. CDR3 length equals 14 residues. Germline CDR1 is DFQATT and CDR2 is SNEGSKA (reference sequence).

This clonotype was seen only a few times. V gene TRBV6-2 or TRBV6-3 combines with J gene TRBJ1-5; the match to TRBD1 covers 8 bases. In germline, CDR1 is MNHEY, CDR2 SVGEGT. Trimming cost V 6 bases and J 4 bases; bases outside gene matches: 8. The CDR3 spans 15 residues. CDR3 residues: CASRGGQDGNQPQHF. The CDR3 DNA is TGTGCCAGCAGAGGGGGACAGGATGGGAATCAGCCCCAGCATTTT.

The J gene is TRBJ1-1, the V gene TRBV27; possibly TRBD1 for D (5 bases). The length of the CDR3 is 15 residues. CDR1 MNHEY and CDR2 SMNVEV come from the germline V gene (reference sequence). The germline V and J ends were trimmed by 5 bases and 0 bases, with 13 bases remaining between them. CDR3 coding DNA: TGTGCCAGCAGTAGGAGCGGGACCATGAACACTGAAGCTTTCTTT. Its translation: CASSRSGTMNTEAFF.

The rearrangement links TRBV19 to TRBJ1-4; D call uncertain. V was trimmed by 5 bases and J by 0 bases, leaving 13 bases between them. The CDR3 runs to 16 residues. The germline V gene encodes CDR1 LNHDA and CDR2 SQIVND (reference sequence). The CDR3: CASSSAERATNEKLFF. Here the CDR3 DNA reads TGTGCCAGTAGTTCGGCAGAACGGGCAACTAATGAAAAACTGTTTTTT.

This clonotype was detected many times. The rearrangement links TRBV7-9 to TRBJ2-6, with 10 nucleotides matching TRBD1. The CDR3 length is 20 residues. Germline lookup yields CDR1 SEHNR and CDR2 FQNEAQ (reference sequence). V gave up 10 bases and J gave up 4 bases; unmatched junction bases: 22. CDR3 nucleotide sequence: TGTGCCATTCTCTCGCGTTCCGGGACAGGGGCGATGAAGGGGGCCAACGTCCTGACTTTC. Translating it yields CAILSRSGTGAMKGANVLTF.

In this sample, this clonotype turned up a few times. The V and J genes are TRBV12-3 or TRBV12-4 and TRBJ2-1; D is unresolved. CDR3 size: 10 residues. V dropped 7 bases and J dropped 8 bases, with 6 bases sitting between them. CDR3 sequence reads: CASTVDEQFF. CDR3 nucleotides: TGTGCCAGCACCGTCGATGAGCAGTTCTTC.

This clonotype showed up just a few times. The chain is built from TRBV7-2 and TRBJ2-1, with D maybe TRBD2 (6 bases). Germline-derived CDR1 and CDR2 are SGHTA and FQGNSA. Trimming removed 5 bases at V and 5 bases at J, with 13 bases between. The CDR3 is made up of 14 amino acids. Written as DNA, the CDR3 is TGTGCCAGCAGCCTCCGGGGGTACGACAATGAGCAGTTCTTC. This sequence encodes CASSLRGYDNEQFF.